A single sample is the source of the 19 T cell receptor beta chains below, sequenced in a study of CD8 T cells in Susac syndrome. Random hexamers were used to reverse transcribe 0.5 to 1 ug of RNA. Via MiXCR, TCRdb re-called the immunoSEQ multiplex PCR reads, giving one row per CDR3 protein. The table includes about 100,000 distinct CDR3 sequences, about 95% detected once. Sequencing was done on a sample of CD8+ T cells from PBMCs. These receptors were collected from a human donor with Susac syndrome.

This clonotype was recorded once. The chain combines TRBV27 with TRBJ2-7; D may be TRBD1 or TRBD2 (5 bases each). V was trimmed by 0 bases and J by 2 bases, leaving 11 bases between them. The CDR3 totals 15 residues. The germline CDR1 and CDR2 sequences are MNHEY and SMNVEV (reference sequence). The CDR3 DNA sequence: TGTGCCAGCAGTTTATCGGGAGACAGAGCCTACGAGCAGTACTTC. This gives the protein CASSLSGDRAYEQYF.

The genes are TRBV29-1 and TRBJ2-1; 9 bases agree with TRBD2. There are 13 residues in the CDR3. V lost 5 bases to trimming and J lost 10 bases; unmatched junction nucleotides: 9. In germline, CDR1 is SQVTM, CDR2 ANQGSEA. The CDR3 region is CSVLVAGVGEQFF. The DNA of the CDR3 is TGCAGCGTTCTGGTAGCGGGAGTCGGGGAGCAGTTCTTC.

The chain carries TRBV27 and TRBJ1-1, with D uncertain. The CDR3 consists of 14 residues. Germline V gene data show CDR1 as MNHEY and CDR2 as SMNVEV (reference sequence). Between the trimmed V and J ends, which lost 7 bases and 0 bases, there was a span of 12 bases. The CDR3 sequence: CASTGTELNTEAFF. CDR3 coding DNA: TGTGCCAGCACCGGAACAGAGTTGAACACTGAAGCTTTCTTT.

The CDR3 reads CASSLLDTEAFF. The DNA of the CDR3 is TGTGCCAGCAGTTTGTTGGACACTGAAGCTTTCTTT. V and J are TRBV28 and TRBJ1-1; no firm D call. The CDR3 is 12 residues long. Germline V gene lookup returns CDR1 MDHEN and CDR2 SYDVKM. V lost 3 bases, J lost 3 bases, and 5 bases lay in between.

The rearrangement uses TRBV20-1 and TRBJ2-7, with TRBD1 identical over 7 bases. This CDR3 is built from 13 residues. Germline V lookup: CDR1 DFQATT, CDR2 SNEGSKA (reference sequence). The J segment lost 0 bases and the V segment lost 5 bases, leaving 4 bases of the junction unmatched. The CDR3 spells CSAPGTDSYEQYF. CDR3 nucleotide sequence: TGCAGTGCTCCTGGGACAGACTCCTACGAGCAGTACTTC.

This chain links TRBV27 with TRBJ2-5; the match to TRBD1 covers 7 bases. In germline, CDR1 is MNHEY, CDR2 SMNVEV (reference sequence). J lost 2 bases, V lost 6 bases, and 9 bases had no gene match. The CDR3 extends over 15 amino acids. CDR3 coding DNA: TGTGCCAGCAGCGACCCCGCGACAGGGCAAGAGACCCAGTACTTC. It specifies CASSDPATGQETQYF.

The chain couples TRBV28 to TRBJ2-2, with D perhaps TRBD2 (6 bases). The CDR3 extends over 15 amino acids. V was shortened by 4 bases and J by 3 bases, with 12 bases between the two germline ends. The germline V gene has CDR1 MDHEN and CDR2 SYDVKM. CDR3 amino acids: CASSSGGEDTGELFF. For the CDR3, the DNA is TGTGCCAGCAGTTCTGGTGGGGAGGACACCGGGGAGCTGTTTTTT.

The chain combines TRBV9 with TRBJ2-1; possible D gene TRBD2, 6 bases. CDR1 is SGDLS, CDR2 YYNGEE, per germline. Trimming stripped 0 bases from V and 2 bases from J, with 15 bases between. CDR3 length: 17 amino acids. The CDR3 loop reads CASSVVESAGPYNEQFF. The CDR3 nucleotides are TGTGCCAGCAGCGTAGTTGAATCGGCGGGACCCTACAATGAGCAGTTCTTC.

DNA for the CDR3: TGTGCCAGCAGCCTGGGACACAGCTCCTATAATTCACCCCTCCACTTT. This encodes CASSLGHSSYNSPLHF. The chain links TRBV7-9 to TRBJ1-6; D might be TRBD1 (6 bases). The CDR3 covers 16 residues. The germline V and J ends were trimmed by 5 bases and 0 bases, with 11 bases remaining between them. The germline V gene has CDR1 SEHNR and CDR2 FQNEAQ (reference sequence).

This clonotype was counted a single time. The chain employs TRBV10-2 and TRBJ2-1; D not certain. CDR1 is WSHSY, CDR2 SAAADI, per germline. V was cut by 4 bases and J by 8 bases, with 12 bases left in between. The CDR3 runs to 13 residues. CDR3 protein: CASSGYVLDEQFF. The CDR3, as DNA: TGCGCCAGCAGTGGGTATGTCCTCGATGAGCAGTTCTTC.

The V and J genes are TRBV13 and TRBJ2-7; TRBD1 agrees at 8 bases. The CDR3 is 17 residues long. Germline-derived CDR1 and CDR2 are PRHDT and FYEKMQ (reference sequence). Trimming cost V 3 bases and J 3 bases; bases outside gene matches: 13. The CDR3 nucleotides are TGTGCCAGCAGCTTTCTCCACCGACAGGGGCAAGACTACGAGCAGTACTTC. Its translation is CASSFLHRQGQDYEQYF.

The rearrangement links TRBV28 to TRBJ2-7; D may be TRBD1 (6 bases). CDR1 is MDHEN and CDR2 is SYDVKM in the germline V gene. CDR3 size: 15 residues. V was pared by 3 bases and J by 2 bases, with 14 bases between. The CDR3 loop reads CASSLEQGIPYEQYF. The CDR3 DNA reads as TGTGCCAGCAGTTTGGAACAGGGCATCCCCTACGAGCAGTACTTC.

The chain has TRBV20-1 and TRBJ1-5, with D hard to call. Germline V gene lookup returns CDR1 DFQATT and CDR2 SNEGSKA (reference sequence). Trimming took 0 bases from V and 6 from J, leaving 9 bases between them. The CDR3 runs 13 residues. The CDR3 DNA reads as TGCAGTGCTAGAGATCTAGGGTCTCAGCCCCAGCATTTT. It yields the protein CSARDLGSQPQHF.

The genes are TRBV19 and TRBJ2-5, with D perhaps assigned TRBD1 or TRBD2 (6 bases each). V was trimmed by 5 bases and J by 5 bases, leaving 12 bases between them. In germline, CDR1 is LNHDA, CDR2 SQIVND (reference sequence). CDR3 length: 13 amino acids. CDR3 nucleotide sequence: TGTGCCAGTAGTGCAACAGGGAGGGAGACCCAGTACTTC. Its translation: CASSATGRETQYF.

The chain uses TRBV5-6 and TRBJ2-7; D may match TRBD1 or TRBD2 (5 bases each). The germline V and J ends were trimmed by 0 bases and 2 bases, with 12 bases remaining between them. The CDR3 has 15 amino acids. Germline V gene sequence: CDR1 SGHDT, CDR2 YYEEEE. The CDR3 nucleotides read TGTGCCAGCAGCTTGGAGACGGGGCGACCCTACGAGCAGTACTTC. It codes for CASSLETGRPYEQYF.

V gene TRBV11-2 combines with J gene TRBJ2-3, with 10 bases fitting TRBD2. Per the germline V gene, CDR1 is SGHAT and CDR2 is FQNNGV. The trim removed 5 bases at V and 4 bases at J, leaving 6 bases unmatched. The CDR3 is 15 amino acids. CDR3 amino acids: CASSQAGGLADTQYF. The CDR3 DNA is TGTGCCAGCAGCCAAGCGGGGGGGCTGGCAGATACGCAGTATTTT.

This clonotype has only one observation. The chain recombines TRBV5-1 with TRBJ1-1, with 7 bases matching TRBD1. Germline V gene data show CDR1 as SGHRS and CDR2 as YFSETQ. This CDR3 region has 14 residues. The V gene end was trimmed by 4 bases and the J gene end by 3 bases; junction bases not matched to a gene: 6. In DNA, the CDR3 is TGCGCCAGCAGCCAGCTGAGGGGGCACACTGAAGCTTTCTTT. Protein sequence: CASSQLRGHTEAFF.

This clonotype was detected only once. The chain couples TRBV7-7 to TRBJ2-5, with D possibly matching TRBD1 (6 bases). CDR3 length: 16 amino acids. The germline V gene has CDR1 SSHAT and CDR2 FNYEAQ (reference sequence). The V and J ends lost 1 base and 3 bases respectively, with 15 bases between them. DNA for the CDR3: TGTGCCAGCAGCTTAGGGAGGACAGTACGAGAAGAGACCCAGTACTTC. Amino acids: CASSLGRTVREETQYF.

The V gene is TRBV20-1, the J gene TRBJ2-3, with 8 bases fitting TRBD2. The CDR3 extends over 15 amino acids. J gave up 4 bases and V 4 bases, and 10 bases lay outside the gene matches. Germline V gene data show CDR1 as DFQATT and CDR2 as SNEGSKA (reference sequence). The CDR3 is CSATGLAGGPDTQYF. The DNA for the CDR3 is TGCAGTGCTACCGGCCTGGCGGGGGGTCCAGATACGCAGTATTTT.